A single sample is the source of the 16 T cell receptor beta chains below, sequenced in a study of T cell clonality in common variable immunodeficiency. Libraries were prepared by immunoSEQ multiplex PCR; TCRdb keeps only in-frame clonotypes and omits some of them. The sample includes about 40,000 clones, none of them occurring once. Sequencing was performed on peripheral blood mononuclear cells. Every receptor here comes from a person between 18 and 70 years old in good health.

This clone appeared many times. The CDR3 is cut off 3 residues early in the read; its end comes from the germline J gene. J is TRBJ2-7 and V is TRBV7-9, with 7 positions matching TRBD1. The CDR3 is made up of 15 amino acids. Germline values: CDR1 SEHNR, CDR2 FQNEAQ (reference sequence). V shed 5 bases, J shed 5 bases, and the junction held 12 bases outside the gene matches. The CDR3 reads CASSPTRQGSNEQYF. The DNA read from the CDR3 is TGTGCCAGCAGCCCGACCCGACAGGGTTCCAACGAG.

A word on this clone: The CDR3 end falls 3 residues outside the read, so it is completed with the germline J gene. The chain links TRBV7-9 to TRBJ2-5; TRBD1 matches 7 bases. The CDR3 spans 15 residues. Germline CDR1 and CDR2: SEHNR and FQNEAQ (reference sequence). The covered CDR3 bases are TGTGCCAGCAGACCAAGGGGGCGCCAGGCAGATACC. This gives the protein CASRPRGRQADT. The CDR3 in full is CASRPRGRQADTQYF.

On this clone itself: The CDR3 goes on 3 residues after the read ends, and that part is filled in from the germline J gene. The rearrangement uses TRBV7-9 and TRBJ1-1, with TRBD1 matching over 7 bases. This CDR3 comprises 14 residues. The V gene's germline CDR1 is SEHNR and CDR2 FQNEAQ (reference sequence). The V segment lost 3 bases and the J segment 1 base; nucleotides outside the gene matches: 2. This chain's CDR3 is CASSFRGKNTEAFF. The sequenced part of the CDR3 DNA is TGTGCCAGCAGCTTCAGGGGGAAGAACACTGAA.

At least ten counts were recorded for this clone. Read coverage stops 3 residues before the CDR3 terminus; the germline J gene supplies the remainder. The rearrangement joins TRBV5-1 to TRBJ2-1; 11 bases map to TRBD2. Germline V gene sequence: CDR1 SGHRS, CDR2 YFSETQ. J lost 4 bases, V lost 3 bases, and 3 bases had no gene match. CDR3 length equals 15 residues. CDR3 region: CASSYGTSGYNEQFF. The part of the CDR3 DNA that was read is TGCGCCAGCAGCTACGGGACTAGCGGTTACAATGAG.

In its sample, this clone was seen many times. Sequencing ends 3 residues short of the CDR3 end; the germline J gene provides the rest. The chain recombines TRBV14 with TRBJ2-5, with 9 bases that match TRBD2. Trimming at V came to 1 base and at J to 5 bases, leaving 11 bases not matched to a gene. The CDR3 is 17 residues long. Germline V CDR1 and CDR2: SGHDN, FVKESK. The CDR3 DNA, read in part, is TGTGCCAGCAGCCAAGGGGGGTCTAGCGGGATTCGGGAGACC. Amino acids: CASSQGGSSGIRET. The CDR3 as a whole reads CASSQGGSSGIRETQYF.

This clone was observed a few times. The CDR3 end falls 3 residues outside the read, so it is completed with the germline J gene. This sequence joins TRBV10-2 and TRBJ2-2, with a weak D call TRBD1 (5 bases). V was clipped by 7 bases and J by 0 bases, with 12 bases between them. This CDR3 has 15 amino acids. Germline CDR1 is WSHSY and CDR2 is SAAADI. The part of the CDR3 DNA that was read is TGCGCCAGCACGATGAAAGGGGCGAACACCGGGGAG. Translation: CASTMKGANTGE. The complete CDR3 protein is CASTMKGANTGELFF.

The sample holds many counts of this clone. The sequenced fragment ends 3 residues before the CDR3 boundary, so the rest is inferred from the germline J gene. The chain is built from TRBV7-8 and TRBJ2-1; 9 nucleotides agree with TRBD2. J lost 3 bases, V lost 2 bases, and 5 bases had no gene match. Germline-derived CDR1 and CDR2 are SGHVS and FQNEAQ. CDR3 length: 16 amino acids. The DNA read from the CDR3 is TGTGCCAGCAGCTTATTAGGGCGGGAGGGCTACAATGAG. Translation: CASSLLGREGYNE. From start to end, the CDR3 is CASSLLGREGYNEQFF. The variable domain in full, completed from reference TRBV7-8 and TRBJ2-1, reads GAGVSQSPRYKVAKRGQDVALRCDPISGHVSLFWYQQALGQGPEFLTYFQNEAQLDKSGLPSDRFFAERPEGSVSTLKIQRTQQEDSAVYLCASSLLGREGYNEQFFGPGTRLTVL.

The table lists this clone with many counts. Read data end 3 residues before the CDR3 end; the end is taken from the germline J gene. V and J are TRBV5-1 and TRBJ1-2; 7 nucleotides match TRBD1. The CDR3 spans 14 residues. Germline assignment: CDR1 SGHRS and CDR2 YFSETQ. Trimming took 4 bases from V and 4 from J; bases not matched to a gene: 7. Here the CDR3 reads CASSLRQGSYGYTF. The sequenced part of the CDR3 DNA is TGCGCCAGCAGCCTTAGACAGGGAAGCTATGGC.

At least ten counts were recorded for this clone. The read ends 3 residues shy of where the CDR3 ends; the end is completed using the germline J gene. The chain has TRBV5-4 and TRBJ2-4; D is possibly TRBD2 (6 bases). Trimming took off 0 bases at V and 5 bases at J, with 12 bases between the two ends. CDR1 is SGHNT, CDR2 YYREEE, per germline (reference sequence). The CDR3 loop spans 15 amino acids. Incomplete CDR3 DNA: TGTGCCAGCAGCTTGGATCCTGGAGGGGAAAACATT. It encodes CASSLDPGGENI. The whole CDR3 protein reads CASSLDPGGENIQYF.

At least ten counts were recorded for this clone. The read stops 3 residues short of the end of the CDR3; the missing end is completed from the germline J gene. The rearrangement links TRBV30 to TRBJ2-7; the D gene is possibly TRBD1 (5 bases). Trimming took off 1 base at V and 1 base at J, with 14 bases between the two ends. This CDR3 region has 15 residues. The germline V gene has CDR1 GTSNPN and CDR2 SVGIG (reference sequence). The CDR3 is CAWSDPGGASYEQYF. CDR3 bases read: TGTGCCTGGAGTGATCCCGGTGGGGCGTCCTACGAG.

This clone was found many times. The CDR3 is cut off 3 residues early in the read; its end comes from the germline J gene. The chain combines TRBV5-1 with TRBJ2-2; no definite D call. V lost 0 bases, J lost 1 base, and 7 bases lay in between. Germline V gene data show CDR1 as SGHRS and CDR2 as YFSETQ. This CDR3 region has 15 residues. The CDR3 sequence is CASSLVVLNTGELFF. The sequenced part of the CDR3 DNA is TGCGCCAGCAGCTTGGTTGTCCTGAACACCGGGGAG.

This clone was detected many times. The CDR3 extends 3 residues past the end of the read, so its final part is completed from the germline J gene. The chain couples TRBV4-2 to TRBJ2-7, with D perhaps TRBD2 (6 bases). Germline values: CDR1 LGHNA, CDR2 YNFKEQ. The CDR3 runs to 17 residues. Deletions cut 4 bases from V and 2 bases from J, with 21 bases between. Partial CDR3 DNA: TGTGCCAGCAGCCTTCACCAAAGAGTGGGGGGACCCTACGAG. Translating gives CASSLHQRVGGPYE. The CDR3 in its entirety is CASSLHQRVGGPYEQYF.

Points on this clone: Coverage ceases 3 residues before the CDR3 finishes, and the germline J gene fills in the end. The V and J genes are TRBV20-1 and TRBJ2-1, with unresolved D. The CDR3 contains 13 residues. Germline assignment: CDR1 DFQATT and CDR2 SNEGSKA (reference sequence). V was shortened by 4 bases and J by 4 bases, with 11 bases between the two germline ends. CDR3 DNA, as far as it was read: TGCAGTGCTAACCTGGGCCAATACAATGAG. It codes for CSANLGQYNE. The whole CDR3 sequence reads CSANLGQYNEQFF.

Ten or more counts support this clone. CDR3 residues: CSVRQGANEKLFF. The CDR3 bases that were read are TGCAGCGTTCGTCAGGGGGCTAATGAAAAA. The gene calls are TRBV29-1 and TRBJ1-4; the match to TRBD1 covers 7 bases. Read sequence stops 3 residues before the CDR3 end, and the germline J gene provides the missing end. V gave up 5 bases and J gave up 3 bases; unmatched junction bases: 3. The CDR3 has 13 residues. Per the germline V gene, CDR1 is SQVTM and CDR2 is ANQGSEA.

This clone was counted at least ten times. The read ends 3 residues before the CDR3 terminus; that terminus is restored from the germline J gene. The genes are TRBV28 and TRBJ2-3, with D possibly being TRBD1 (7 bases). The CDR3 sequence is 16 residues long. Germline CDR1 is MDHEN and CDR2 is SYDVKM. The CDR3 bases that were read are TGTGCCAGCAGTTCCTTCCGCGGGACAGCCCAAGAGACG. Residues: CASSSFRGTAQET. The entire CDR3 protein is CASSSFRGTAQETQYF.

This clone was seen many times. CDR3 DNA, as far as it was read: TGCGCCAGCAGCTCGGGACTAGCGGGAATAGACGAG. Translating it yields CASSSGLAGIDE. The whole CDR3 sequence is CASSSGLAGIDEQYF. V usage is TRBV5-1 and J usage is TRBJ2-7, with 13 bases lining up with TRBD2. The read ends 3 residues before the CDR3 terminus; that terminus is restored from the germline J gene. CDR3 length: 15 residues. Unmatched junction bases numbered 5, after V lost 3 bases and J lost 5 bases. CDR1 is SGHRS, CDR2 YFSETQ, per germline.